Listed here are 14 T cell receptor beta chains from one sample, sequenced in a study of technical replicates of blood from a few donors. Only in-frame clones appear in the TCRdb table, and some are missing; sequencing was by immunoSEQ multiplex PCR. The top ten hold around 0.41% of the sample, which has about 80,000 clones, approximately 94% seen once. Sequences were obtained from T cells isolated from PBMCs. These receptor sequences come from a human donor in good health.

The chain couples TRBV13 to TRBJ2-1; TRBD2 matches at 7 bases. The V segment lost 4 bases and the J segment 8 bases; nucleotides outside the gene matches: 5. CDR1 and CDR2 from the germline V gene are PRHDT and FYEKMQ (reference sequence). This CDR3 has 13 amino acids. CDR3 region: CASSSGLMDEQFF. CDR3 coding DNA: TGTGCCAGCAGCTCGGGACTAATGGATGAGCAGTTCTTC.

The V call is TRBV7-2, the J call TRBJ1-2; D is unresolved. This CDR3 has 13 amino acids. V lost 1 base and J 4 bases, leaving 7 bases between the germline ends. Germline lookup yields CDR1 SGHTA and CDR2 FQGNSA. CDR3 nucleotides: TGTGCCAGCAGCTTAGGCAGCGGCTATGGCTACACCTTC. Its protein is CASSLGSGYGYTF.

The chain links TRBV4-2 to TRBJ2-7; TRBD1 agrees at 8 bases. Trimming removed 5 bases from V and 4 bases from J; junction bases left unmatched: 7. Germline-derived CDR1 and CDR2 are LGHNA and YNFKEQ. The length of the CDR3 is 14 residues. The CDR3 coding sequence is TGTGCCAGCAGCTTGCGGACAGGGAATTACGAGCAGTACTTC. This gives the protein CASSLRTGNYEQYF.

The V call is TRBV5-5, the J call TRBJ2-7; D perhaps matches TRBD1 (6 bases). The length of the CDR3 is 15 residues. The ends were cut back, 4 bases at V and 2 bases at J, with 16 bases in the middle. Germline CDR1 is SGHKS and CDR2 is YYEKEE (reference sequence). CDR3: CASSIQGLGAYEQYF. CDR3 coding DNA: TGTGCCAGCAGCATCCAGGGGTTAGGGGCCTACGAGCAGTACTTC.

This CDR3 is CAWGQDRGYTF. The CDR3 DNA follows: TGTGCCTGGGGCCAGGACAGAGGCTACACCTTC. The chain couples TRBV30 to TRBJ1-2; D perhaps matches TRBD1 (6 bases). V lost 5 bases, J lost 8 bases, and 12 bases lay in between. The CDR3 contains 11 residues. Germline V gives CDR1 GTSNPN, CDR2 SVGIG (reference sequence). The full variable domain, completed using reference TRBV30 and TRBJ1-2, is SQTIHQWPATLVQPVGSPLSLECTVEGTSNPNLYWYRQAAGRGLQLLFYSVGIGQISSEVPQNLSASRPQDRQFILSSKKLLLSDSGFYLCAWGQDRGYTFGSGTRLTVV.

This clone occurred once. The chain has TRBV9 and TRBJ2-7; D gene ambiguous. Germline-derived CDR1 and CDR2 are SGDLS and YYNGEE. The CDR3 has 13 residues. V was clipped by 0 bases and J by 3 bases, with 7 bases between them. The CDR3 loop reads CASSVGLLYEQYF. The CDR3 DNA sequence: TGTGCCAGCAGCGTAGGGCTCCTCTACGAGCAGTACTTC.

The V and J genes are TRBV2 and TRBJ1-2; no clear D gene. The CDR3 totals 13 residues. Germline-derived CDR1 and CDR2 are SNHLY and FYNNEI. Trimming left V 4 bases short and J 12 bases short, with 18 bases between. CDR3 sequence: CASSAPAEGRDTF. The CDR3 coding sequence is TGTGCCAGCAGTGCCCCTGCAGAGGGTAGAGACACCTTC.

V is TRBV29-1 and J is TRBJ2-1; weak D call: TRBD2 (6 bases). The CDR3 loop spans 12 amino acids. The V end was cut by 6 bases, the J end by 8 bases, with 14 bases between. Germline assignment: CDR1 SQVTM and CDR2 ANQGSEA. DNA of the CDR3: TGCAGCGTGCGGGGAGACGGAGATGAGCAGTTCTTC. This translates into CSVRGDGDEQFF.

This rearrangement joins TRBV7-2 to TRBJ2-3; D may be TRBD2 (5 bases). This CDR3 contains 16 residues. Germline CDR1 SGHTA, CDR2 FQGNSA. V shed 0 bases and J shed 0 bases, with 10 bases lying between them. Written as DNA, the CDR3 is TGTGCCAGCAGCTTAGCCGCTAGCCTGAGCACAGATACGCAGTATTTT. This sequence encodes CASSLAASLSTDTQYF.

V usage is TRBV28 and J usage is TRBJ2-7, with TRBD1 matching over 11 bases. The CDR3 is 14 residues long. V lost 6 bases to trimming and J lost 6 bases; unmatched junction nucleotides: 7. Germline loops: CDR1 MDHEN, CDR2 SYDVKM. The CDR3, as DNA: TGTGCCAGCAGGCGGACAGGGGGCCCCGGCGAGCAGTACTTC. It specifies CASRRTGGPGEQYF.

The chain employs TRBV5-1 and TRBJ1-4; D gene unclear. CDR1 and CDR2 from the germline V gene are SGHRS and YFSETQ. The CDR3 is made up of 14 amino acids. Trimming left V 1 base short and J 4 bases short, with 8 bases between. CDR3 sequence: CASSLPGDNEKLFF. Written as DNA, the CDR3 is TGCGCCAGCAGCTTGCCCGGAGATAATGAAAAACTGTTTTTT.

The chain combines TRBV5-1 with TRBJ1-5, with a possible D match to TRBD1 (6 bases). The CDR3 runs 16 residues. V lost 3 bases and J 3 bases, leaving 16 bases between the germline ends. Germline CDR1 and CDR2: SGHRS and YFSETQ. DNA of the CDR3: TGCGCCAGCAGCTGGGACATTCCGATTCCCAATCAGCCCCAGCATTTT. Amino acid sequence: CASSWDIPIPNQPQHF.

V is TRBV5-8 and J is TRBJ2-3; unclear D gene. V was shortened by 0 bases and J by 3 bases, with 17 bases between the two germline ends. The CDR3 runs to 17 residues. Germline CDR1 and CDR2: SGHTS and YDEGEE. The CDR3 DNA reads as TGTGCCAGCAGCTTGGGGGTTGGCAATGCCGGGACAGATACGCAGTATTTT. It yields the protein CASSLGVGNAGTDTQYF. Full variable domain (rest looked up from reference TRBV5-8 and TRBJ2-3): EAGVTQSPTHLIKTRGQQATLRCSPISGHTSVYWYQQALGLGLQFLLWYDEGEERNRGNFPPRFSGRQFPNYSSELNVNALELEDSALYLCASSLGVGNAGTDTQYFGPGTRLTVL.

The chain combines TRBV19 with TRBJ1-1; tentative D call: TRBD1 (5 bases). This CDR3 is 17 amino acids long. Between the trimmed V and J ends, which lost 3 bases and 3 bases, there was a span of 20 bases. The germline CDR1 and CDR2 sequences are LNHDA and SQIVND (reference sequence). The CDR3 DNA is TGTGCCAGTAGTATTCCCCCATGGCGGGGAGGGGACACTGAAGCTTTCTTT. Protein: CASSIPPWRGGDTEAFF.